This TCR beta chain emerged from a study of response to subunit inactivated influenza vaccine. Study-wide findings and caveats: Seasonal influenza vaccination, on each occasion, was suggested by the authors to recruit few new T cells.

This CDR3 has 15 amino acids. CDR1 is LGHNA, CDR2 YSLEER, per germline. The V gene end was trimmed by 3 bases and the J gene end by 4 bases; junction bases not matched to a gene: 3. This clonotype has a count of ten or more. Its specificity is unknown. A single record per CDR3 protein comes from TCRdb applying MiXCR to the RT-PCR reads. The table lists some 300,000 distinct CDR3 sequences, over 20% of them singletons. The chain recombines TRBV4-3 with TRBJ1-5, with TRBD1 identical over 10 bases. This sequence was found in a man between 50 and 69 years old who received an inactivated influenza vaccine. The sequences come from PBMCs from blood, collected 21 months after vaccination. This CDR3 reads CASSQGQGRNQPQHF. CDR3 bases: TGCGCCAGCAGCCAGGGACAGGGGAGAAATCAGCCCCAGCATTTT.